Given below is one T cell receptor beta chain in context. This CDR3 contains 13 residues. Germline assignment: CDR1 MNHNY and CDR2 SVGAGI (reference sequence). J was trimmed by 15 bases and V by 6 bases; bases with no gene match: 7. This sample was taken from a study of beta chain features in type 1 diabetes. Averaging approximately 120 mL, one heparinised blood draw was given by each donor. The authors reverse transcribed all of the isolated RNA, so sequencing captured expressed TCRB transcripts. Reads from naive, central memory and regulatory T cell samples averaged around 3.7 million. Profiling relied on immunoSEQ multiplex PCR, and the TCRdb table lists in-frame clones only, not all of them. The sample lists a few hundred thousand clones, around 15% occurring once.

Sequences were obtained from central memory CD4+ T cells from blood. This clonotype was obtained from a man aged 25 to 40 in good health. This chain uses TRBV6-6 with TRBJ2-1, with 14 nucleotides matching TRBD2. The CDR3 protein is CASSSTSGRAVFF. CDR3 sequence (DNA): TGTGCCAGCAGCTCGACTAGCGGGAGGGCGGTGTTCTTC.